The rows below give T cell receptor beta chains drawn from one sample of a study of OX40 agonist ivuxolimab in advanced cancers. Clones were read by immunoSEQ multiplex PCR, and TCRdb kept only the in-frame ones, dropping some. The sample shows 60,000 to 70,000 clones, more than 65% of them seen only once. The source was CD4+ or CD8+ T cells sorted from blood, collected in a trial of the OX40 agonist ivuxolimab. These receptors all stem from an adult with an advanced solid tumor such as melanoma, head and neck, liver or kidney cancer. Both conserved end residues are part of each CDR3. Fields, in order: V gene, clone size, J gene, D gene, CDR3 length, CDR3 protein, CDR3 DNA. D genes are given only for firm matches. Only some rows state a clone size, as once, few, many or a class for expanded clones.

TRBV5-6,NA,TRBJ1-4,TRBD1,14,CASSFGQGSEKLFF,TGTGCCAGCAGCTTTGGACAGGGGAGTGAAAAACTGTTTTTT
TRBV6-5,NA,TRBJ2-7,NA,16,CASSFSTLGSSYEQYF,TGTGCCAGCAGTTTTTCTACCCTTGGGAGCTCCTACGAGCAGTACTTC
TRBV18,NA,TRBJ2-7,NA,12,CASSNPSGEQYF,TGTGCCAGCTCAAACCCGTCTGGCGAGCAGTACTTC
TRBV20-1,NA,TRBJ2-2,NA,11,CSGGNTGELFF,TGCAGTGGAGGGAACACCGGGGAGCTGTTTTTT
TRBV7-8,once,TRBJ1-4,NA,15,CASSLEGTQNEKLFF,TGTGCCAGCAGCTTAGAGGGGACACAGAATGAAAAACTGTTTTTT
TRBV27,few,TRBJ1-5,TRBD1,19,CASSPLMGTGGVSNQPQHF,TGTGCCAGCAGTCCCCTTATGGGGACAGGGGGTGTTAGCAATCAGCCCCAGCATTTT
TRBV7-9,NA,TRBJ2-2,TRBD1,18,CASSPRKTGRPNTGELFF,TGTGCCAGCAGCCCCAGAAAGACAGGGAGACCGAACACCGGGGAGCTGTTTTTT
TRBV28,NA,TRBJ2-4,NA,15,CASSFPNGAKNIQYF,TGTGCCAGCAGTTTTCCGAATGGGGCCAAAAACATTCAGTACTTC
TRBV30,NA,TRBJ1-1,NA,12,CAWSPTGSEAFF,TGTGCCTGGAGTCCAACGGGGTCTGAAGCTTTCTTT
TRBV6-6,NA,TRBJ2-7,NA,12,CASRQGPYEQYF,TGTGCCAGCAGGCAGGGCCCCTACGAGCAGTACTTC
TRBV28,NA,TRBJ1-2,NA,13,CASGGLTNYGYTF,TGTGCCAGCGGGGGACTTACTAACTATGGCTACACCTTC
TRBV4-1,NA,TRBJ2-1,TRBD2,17,CASSQDYLAGVVHEQFF,TGCGCCAGCAGCCAAGACTATTTAGCGGGAGTGGTACATGAGCAGTTCTTC
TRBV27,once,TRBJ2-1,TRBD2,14,CASTRAGGYNEQFF,TGTGCCAGCACAAGAGCGGGAGGCTACAATGAGCAGTTCTTC
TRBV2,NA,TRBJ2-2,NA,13,CASIRGYTGELFF,TGTGCCAGCATACGGGGGTACACCGGGGAGCTGTTTTTT
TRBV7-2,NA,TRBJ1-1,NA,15,CASSPMGQLNTEAFF,TGTGCCAGCTCCCCTATGGGACAATTGAACACTGAAGCTTTCTTT
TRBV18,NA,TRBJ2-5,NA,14,CASSPQGTGQTQYF,TGTGCCAGCTCACCACAGGGAACGGGGCAGACCCAGTACTTC
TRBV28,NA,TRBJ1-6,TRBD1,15,CASTSGGSRNSPLHF,TGTGCCAGCACTTCAGGGGGCTCTCGGAATTCACCCCTCCACTTT
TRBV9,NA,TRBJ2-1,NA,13,CASSVEGSNEQFF,TGTGCCAGCAGCGTAGAGGGGAGCAATGAGCAGTTCTTC
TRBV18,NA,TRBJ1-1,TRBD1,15,CASSPPGQGETEAFF,TGTGCCAGCTCACCTCCGGGACAGGGGGAGACTGAAGCTTTCTTT
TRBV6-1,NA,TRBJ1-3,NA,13,CASRPGAGNTIYF,TGTGCCAGCAGGCCAGGGGCAGGAAACACCATATATTTT
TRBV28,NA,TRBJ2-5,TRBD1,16,CASSFPRTGGGETQYF,TGTGCCAGCAGTTTTCCGAGGACAGGGGGCGGAGAGACCCAGTACTTC
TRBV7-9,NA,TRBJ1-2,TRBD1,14,CASSPSTGNYGYTF,TGTGCCAGCAGCCCCTCGACAGGGAACTATGGCTACACCTTC
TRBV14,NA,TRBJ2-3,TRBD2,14,CASSQAKWTSLTYF,TGTGCCAGCAGCCAAGCTAAGTGGACTAGTCTCACCTATTTT
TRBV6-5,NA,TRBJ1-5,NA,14,CASSFQGPGQPQHF,TGTGCCAGCAGTTTCCAGGGCCCGGGTCAGCCCCAGCATTTT
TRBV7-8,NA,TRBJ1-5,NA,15,CASSLVVQSNQPQHF,TGTGCCAGCAGCCTAGTGGTCCAGAGCAATCAGCCCCAGCATTTT